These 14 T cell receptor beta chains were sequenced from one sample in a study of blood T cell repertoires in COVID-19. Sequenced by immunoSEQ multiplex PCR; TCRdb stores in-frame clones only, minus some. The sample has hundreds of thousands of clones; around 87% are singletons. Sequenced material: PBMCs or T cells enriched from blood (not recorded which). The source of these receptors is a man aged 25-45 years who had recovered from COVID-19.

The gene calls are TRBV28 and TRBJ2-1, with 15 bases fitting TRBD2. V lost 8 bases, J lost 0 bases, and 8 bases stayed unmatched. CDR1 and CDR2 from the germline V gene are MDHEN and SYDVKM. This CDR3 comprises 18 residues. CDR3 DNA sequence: TGTGCCAGCGGGACTAGCGGGAGGTGGGGGAGCTCCTACAATGAGCAGTTCTTC. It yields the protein CASGTSGRWGSSYNEQFF.

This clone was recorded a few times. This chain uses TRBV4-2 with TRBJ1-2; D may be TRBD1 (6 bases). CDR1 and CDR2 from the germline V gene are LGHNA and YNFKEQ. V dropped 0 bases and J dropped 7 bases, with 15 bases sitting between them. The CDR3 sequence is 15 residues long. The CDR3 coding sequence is TGTGCCAGCAGCCAAGATTTCACAGGGTCCCGTGGCTACACCTTC. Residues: CASSQDFTGSRGYTF.

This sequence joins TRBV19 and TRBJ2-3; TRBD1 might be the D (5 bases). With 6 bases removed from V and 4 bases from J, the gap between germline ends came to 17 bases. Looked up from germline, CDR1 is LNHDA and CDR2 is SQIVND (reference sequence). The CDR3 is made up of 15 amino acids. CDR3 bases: TGTGCCAGTAGCATTGCTGTAGGGGTATCAGATACGCAGTATTTT. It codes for CASSIAVGVSDTQYF.

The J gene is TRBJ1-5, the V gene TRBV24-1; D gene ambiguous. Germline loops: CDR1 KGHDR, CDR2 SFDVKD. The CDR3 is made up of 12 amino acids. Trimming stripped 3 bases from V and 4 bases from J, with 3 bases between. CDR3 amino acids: CATSDLNQPQHF. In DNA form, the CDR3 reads TGTGCCACCAGTGATCTGAATCAGCCCCAGCATTTT.

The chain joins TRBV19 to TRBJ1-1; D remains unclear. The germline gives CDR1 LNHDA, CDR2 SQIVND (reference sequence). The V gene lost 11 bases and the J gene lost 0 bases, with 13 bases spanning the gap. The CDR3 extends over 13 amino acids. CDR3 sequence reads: CAVSRDMNTEAFF. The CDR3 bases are TGTGCCGTTAGCCGGGATATGAACACTGAAGCTTTCTTT. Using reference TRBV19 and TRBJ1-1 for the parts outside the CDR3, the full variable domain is DGGITQSPKYLFRKEGQNVTLSCEQNLNHDAMYWYRQDPGQGLRLIYYSQIVNDFQKGDIAEGYSVSREKKESFPLTVTSAQKNPTAFYLCAVSRDMNTEAFFGQGTRLTVV.

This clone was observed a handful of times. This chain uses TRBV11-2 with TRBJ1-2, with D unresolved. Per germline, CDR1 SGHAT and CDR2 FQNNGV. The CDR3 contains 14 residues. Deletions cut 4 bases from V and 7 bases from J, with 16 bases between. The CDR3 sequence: CASSSLAVESGYTF. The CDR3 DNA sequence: TGTGCCAGCAGCTCCTTAGCAGTGGAGAGTGGCTACACCTTC.

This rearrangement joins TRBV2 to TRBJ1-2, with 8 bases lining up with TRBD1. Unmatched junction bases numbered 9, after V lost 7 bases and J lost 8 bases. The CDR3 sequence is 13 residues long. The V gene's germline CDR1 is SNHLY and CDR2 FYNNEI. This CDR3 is CASNDRGGGGYTF. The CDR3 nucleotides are TGTGCCAGCAATGACAGGGGCGGTGGAGGCTACACCTTC.

The CDR3 loop is CASGPYRGTEAFF. DNA for the CDR3: TGTGCTAGTGGTCCCTACCGGGGGACTGAAGCTTTCTTT. The chain combines TRBV12-5 with TRBJ1-1; a weak D match, TRBD1 (5 bases). Trimming removed 5 bases at V and 5 bases at J, with 12 bases between. The CDR3 consists of 13 residues. Germline values: CDR1 LGHNT, CDR2 FRNRAP.

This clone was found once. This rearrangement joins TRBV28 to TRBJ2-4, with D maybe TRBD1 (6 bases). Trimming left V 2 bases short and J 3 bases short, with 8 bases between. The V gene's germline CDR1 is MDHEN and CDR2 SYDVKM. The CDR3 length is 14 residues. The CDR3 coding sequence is TGTGCCAGCAGTTTAGAGGGGGTCAAAAACATTCAGTACTTC. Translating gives CASSLEGVKNIQYF.

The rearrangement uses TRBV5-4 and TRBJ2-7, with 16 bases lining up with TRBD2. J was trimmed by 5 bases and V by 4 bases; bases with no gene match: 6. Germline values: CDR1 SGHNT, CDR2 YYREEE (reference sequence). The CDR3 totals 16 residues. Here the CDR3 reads CASSPGTSGRAHEQYF. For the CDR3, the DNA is TGTGCCAGCAGCCCTGGGACTAGCGGGAGGGCCCACGAGCAGTACTTC.

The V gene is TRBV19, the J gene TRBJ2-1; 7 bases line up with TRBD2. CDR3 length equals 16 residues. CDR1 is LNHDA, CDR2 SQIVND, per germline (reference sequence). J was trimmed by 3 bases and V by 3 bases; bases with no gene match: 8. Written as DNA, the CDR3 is TGTGCCAGTAGTATCCTAGCGGCGAGCCTCTACAATGAGCAGTTCTTC. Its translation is CASSILAASLYNEQFF.

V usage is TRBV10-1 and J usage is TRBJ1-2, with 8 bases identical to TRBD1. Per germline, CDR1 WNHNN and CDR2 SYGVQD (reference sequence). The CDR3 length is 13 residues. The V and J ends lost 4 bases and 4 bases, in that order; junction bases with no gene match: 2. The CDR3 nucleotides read TGCGCCAGCAGTGCCGGACAGGGCTATGGCTACACCTTC. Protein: CASSAGQGYGYTF.

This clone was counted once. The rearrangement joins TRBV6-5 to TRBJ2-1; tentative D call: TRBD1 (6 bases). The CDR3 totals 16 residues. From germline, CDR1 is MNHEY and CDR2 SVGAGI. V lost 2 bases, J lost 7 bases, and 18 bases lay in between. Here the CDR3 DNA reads TGTGCCAGCAGTTACACAGGGACGGATCTAAGGAATGAGCAGTTCTTC. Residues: CASSYTGTDLRNEQFF.

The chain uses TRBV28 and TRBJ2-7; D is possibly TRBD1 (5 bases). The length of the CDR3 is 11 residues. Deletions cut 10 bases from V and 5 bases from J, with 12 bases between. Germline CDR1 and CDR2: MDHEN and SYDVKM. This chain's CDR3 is CAIQGFDEQYF. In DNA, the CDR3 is TGTGCCATCCAGGGTTTCGACGAGCAGTACTTC.